Sequencing of this T cell receptor (beta chain) was carried out in a study of metastatic and nonmetastatic thyroid tumors. Study at large: Where malignant and benign thyroid patients were concerned, repertoires were compared across blood and tumor or nodule tissue. Findings and limits, study-wide: Compared with benign nodules, malignant thyroid tumors were reported to have significantly higher TCR beta diversity in both blood and tumor.

All patients were untreated before thyroid surgery. Comments on this clone: The antigen remains unidentified.

V lost 4 bases, J lost 7 bases, and 11 bases stayed unmatched. CDR3 size: 16 residues. The germline CDR1 and CDR2 sequences are SGHRS and YFSETQ. Original handling: What underpinned the distant-metastasis classifier for papillary thyroid cancer was the set of CDR3 differences across clinicopathological groups. TCRdb reprocessed the PCR reads using MiXCR. TCRdb assigned the V and J calls; the authors' analysis was not used. The table includes some 40,000 clones, 20% to 25% detected once. The sample comprised tumor tissue. The sequence was collected from a female donor with papillary thyroid cancer or a benign thyroid nodule (not recorded which). Some clones in this sample may be carry-over from other donors' samples. The chain carries TRBV5-1 and TRBJ2-2; 9 bases line up with TRBD2. The CDR3 sequence is CASSPFGASGNGELFF. The CDR3 DNA is TGCGCCAGCAGCCCCTTCGGGGCTAGCGGGAACGGGGAGCTGTTTTTT.